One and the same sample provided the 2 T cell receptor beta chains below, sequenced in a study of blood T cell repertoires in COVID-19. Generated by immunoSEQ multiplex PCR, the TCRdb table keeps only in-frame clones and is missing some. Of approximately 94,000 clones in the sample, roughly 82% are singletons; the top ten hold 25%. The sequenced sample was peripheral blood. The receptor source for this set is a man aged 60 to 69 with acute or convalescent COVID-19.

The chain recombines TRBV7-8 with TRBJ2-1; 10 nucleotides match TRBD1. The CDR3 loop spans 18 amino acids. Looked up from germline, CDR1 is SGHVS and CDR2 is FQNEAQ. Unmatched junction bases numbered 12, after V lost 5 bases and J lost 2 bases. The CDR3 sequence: CASSPRTGGALTYNEQFF. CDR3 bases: TGTGCCAGCAGCCCCCGGACAGGGGGAGCTCTAACCTACAATGAGCAGTTCTTC.

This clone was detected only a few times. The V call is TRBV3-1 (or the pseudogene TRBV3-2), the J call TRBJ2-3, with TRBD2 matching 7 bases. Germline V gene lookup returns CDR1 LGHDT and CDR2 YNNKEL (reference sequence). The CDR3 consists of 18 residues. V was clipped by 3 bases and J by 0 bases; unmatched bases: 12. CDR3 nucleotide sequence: TGTGCCAGCAGCCAGGATAGTTGGGGGGGAGCTAGCACAGATACGCAGTATTTT. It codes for CASSQDSWGGASTDTQYF.